The 22 T cell receptor beta chains below all came from one sample that was sequenced in a study of breast tumors, draining lymph nodes, adjacent tissues. Breast cancer patients provided tissue from their axillary draining lymph nodes. TCRdb re-called the multiplex PCR reads through MiXCR, storing one row per CDR3 protein. Among approximately 210,000 distinct CDR3 sequences listed, approximately 31% were seen once. Sequencing input: axillary lymph node tissue. Receptors originate from a female donor with breast cancer. Some clones in this sample may be carry-over from other donors' samples.

This clonotype has at least ten counts. The V gene is TRBV5-5, the J gene TRBJ1-5; the D is unclear. Germline lookup yields CDR1 SGHKS and CDR2 YYEKEE (reference sequence). This CDR3 is built from 17 residues. Trimming cost V 1 base and J 4 bases, with 18 bases left between them. The CDR3 bases are TGTGCCAGCAGCTTGTTGCCCTCGGTTCATCAAAATCAGCCCCAGCATTTT. It is translated as CASSLLPSVHQNQPQHF. Full variable domain (rest looked up from reference TRBV5-5 and TRBJ1-5): DAGVTQSPTHLIKTRGQQVTLRCSPISGHKSVSWYQQVLGQGPQFIFQYYEKEERGRGNFPDRFSARQFPNYSSELNVNALLLGDSALYLCASSLLPSVHQNQPQHFGDGTRLSIL.

This chain uses TRBV6-6 with TRBJ2-1; 15 nucleotides line up with TRBD2. Trimming cost V 9 bases and J 6 bases; bases outside gene matches: 12. CDR3 size: 17 residues. Germline lookup yields CDR1 MNHNY and CDR2 SVGAGI (reference sequence). The CDR3 is CASFPGLAGGRGNEQFF. In nucleotides, the CDR3 is TGTGCCAGTTTCCCGGGACTAGCGGGAGGTCGGGGCAATGAGCAGTTCTTC.

The sample holds a few counts of this clonotype. Just one base apart from a much larger clone, this may be a read error. The V and J genes are TRBV6-5 and TRBJ2-7; D unresolved. Looked up from germline, CDR1 is MNHEY and CDR2 is SVGAGI. V shed 6 bases and J shed 2 bases, with 11 bases lying between them. The CDR3 is 13 residues long. Written as DNA, the CDR3 is TGTGCCAGCAGCCAAGATGCGACCTACGAGCAGTACTTC. Its translation is CASSQDATYEQYF.

The gene calls are TRBV9 and TRBJ2-7; 8 positions match TRBD2. With 2 bases clipped from V and 5 bases from J, the junction kept 6 bases outside the gene matches. The CDR3 is 14 residues long. Germline V gene data show CDR1 as SGDLS and CDR2 as YYNGEE. CDR3 nucleotides: TGTGCCAGCAGCGTGGGCGGGAGGTCCCACGAGCAGTACTTC. Protein: CASSVGGRSHEQYF.

This clonotype has at least ten counts. The V and J genes are TRBV3-1 and TRBJ2-7; TRBD2 aligns across 10 bases. The ends lost 4 bases at V and 6 bases at J; junction bases unmatched: 9. The germline V gene encodes CDR1 LGHDT and CDR2 YNNKEL (reference sequence). The CDR3 has 15 amino acids. The CDR3 DNA reads TGTGCCAGCAGCCCCCGCAGGCTAGCGGGAGCCGAGCAGTACTTC. The encoded protein is CASSPRRLAGAEQYF.

This clonotype was observed many times. The chain employs TRBV12-3 or TRBV12-4 and TRBJ2-7; no clear D. The CDR3 extends over 13 amino acids. V was pared by 3 bases and J by 6 bases, with 12 bases between. The CDR3 sequence: CASSLTRAREQYF. In DNA, the CDR3 is TGTGCCAGCAGTTTGACACGGGCCCGCGAGCAGTACTTC.

This chain uses TRBV20-1 with TRBJ2-2, with TRBD2 identical over 14 bases. CDR1 is DFQATT, CDR2 SNEGSKA, per germline (reference sequence). The CDR3 contains 16 residues. The V and J ends lost 6 bases and 4 bases, in that order; junction bases with no gene match: 7. This CDR3 reads CSALRTSGRSTGELFF. The DNA of the CDR3 is TGCAGTGCCCTACGGACTAGCGGGAGGAGCACCGGGGAGCTGTTTTTT.

This clonotype has at least ten counts. The chain uses TRBV28 and TRBJ1-6, with 7 bases lining up with TRBD1. V gave up 5 bases and J gave up 10 bases; unmatched junction bases: 8. The germline V gene has CDR1 MDHEN and CDR2 SYDVKM. The CDR3 spans 14 residues. In nucleotides, the CDR3 is TGTGCCAGCAGTCCACAGGGGAAGCGGTCACCCCTCCACTTT. It is translated as CASSPQGKRSPLHF.

J is TRBJ2-5 and V is TRBV5-8; D perhaps matches TRBD1 (5 bases). Germline CDR1 and CDR2: SGHTS and YDEGEE. V lost 2 bases, J lost 2 bases, and 13 bases lay in between. The CDR3 contains 15 residues. CDR3 loop: CASSLAGHQQETQYF. CDR3 nucleotide sequence: TGTGCCAGCAGCTTAGCCGGACACCAACAAGAGACCCAGTACTTC.

Comment on this clonotype: A much larger clonotype is one base distant, so this may be a read error. This chain links TRBV6-5 with TRBJ2-5; no clear D gene. The germline V gene has CDR1 MNHEY and CDR2 SVGAGI. The CDR3 extends over 13 amino acids. CDR3 DNA sequence: TGTGCCTGCAGGCTCAGTCTACAAGAGACCCAGTACTTC. This sequence encodes CACRLSLQETQYF.

The table lists this clonotype with many counts. The chain combines TRBV7-8 with TRBJ2-3, with TRBD2 matching over 12 bases. There are 16 residues in the CDR3. J gave up 6 bases and V 4 bases, and 8 bases lay outside the gene matches. CDR1 and CDR2 (germline): SGHVS, FQNEAQ. This CDR3 reads CASSYSLAGGEDTQYF. CDR3 bases: TGTGCCAGCAGCTATTCACTAGCGGGAGGAGAGGATACGCAGTATTTT.

The rearrangement links TRBV9 to TRBJ1-3; the D gene is possibly TRBD1 (5 bases). From germline, CDR1 is SGDLS and CDR2 YYNGEE. There are 13 residues in the CDR3. The V gene lost 4 bases and the J gene lost 7 bases, with 12 bases spanning the gap. Here the CDR3 DNA reads TGTGCCAGCAGCCCGGCGGGGGTCAACACCATATATTTT. It codes for CASSPAGVNTIYF.

This clonotype was counted ten times or more. The rearrangement joins TRBV27 to TRBJ1-2, with D possibly TRBD1 on 6 matching bases. Trimming pared 5 bases from V and 0 bases from J, leaving 10 bases between. The CDR3 is made up of 14 amino acids. The germline gives CDR1 MNHEY, CDR2 SMNVEV (reference sequence). The CDR3, as DNA: TGTGCCAGCAGTAGGACAGAGGCTAACTATGGCTACACCTTC. Translated: CASSRTEANYGYTF.

In this sample, this clonotype turned up many times. Since the CDR3 does not end with the conserved phenylalanine or tryptophan, this likely comes from a read error. It is unclear where the CDR3 begins or ends on the DNA, so no DNA is shown, and the CDR3 is as TCRdb lists it. The CDR3 reads CASSEAELMI. The chain is built from TRBV6-1 and TRBJ2-7. The germline CDR1 and CDR2 sequences are MNHNS and SASEGT. The CDR3 numbers 10 amino acids, ends counted.

A remark on this clonotype: In this CDR3 the conserved last residue, phenylalanine or tryptophan, is missing, so a read error is likely. No DNA is shown, since the ends of the CDR3 on it are uncertain; the CDR3 is the one TCRdb lists. The chain employs TRBV7-3 and TRBJ1-3. Germline CDR1 and CDR2: SGHTA and FQGTGA. Including both end residues, the CDR3 is 8 amino acids long. This CDR3 reads CASSLVLY.

V and J are TRBV20-1 and TRBJ2-5, with TRBD2 matching 8 bases. CDR1 and CDR2 from the germline V gene are DFQATT and SNEGSKA (reference sequence). The CDR3 covers 13 residues. V lost 7 bases, J lost 0 bases, and 4 bases stayed unmatched. The CDR3 region is CSVRGLDQETQYF. CDR3 coding DNA: TGCAGTGTCAGGGGACTAGACCAAGAGACCCAGTACTTC.

This clonotype has at least ten counts. Just one base apart from a much larger clone, this may be a read error. V usage is TRBV7-2 and J usage is TRBJ2-5; 9 nucleotides align to TRBD1. From germline, CDR1 is SGHTA and CDR2 FQGNSA. The CDR3 runs 15 residues. The CDR3 loop is CASSSSGTGWETQHF. The DNA for the CDR3 is TGTGCCAGCAGCTCATCCGGGACAGGGTGGGAGACCCAGCACTTC.

This clonotype has only a few counts. This sequence joins TRBV5-8 and TRBJ2-7; 7 bases match TRBD2. The CDR3 covers 14 residues. Germline V CDR1 and CDR2: SGHTS, YDEGEE. After removal of 4 bases from V and 7 bases from J, the junction contained 11 bases not matched to a gene. CDR3 nucleotide sequence: TGTGCCAGCAGCCGAGGTGGCGGGAGTGGTGAGCAGTACTTC. Its translation is CASSRGGGSGEQYF.

As to this clonotype: The junction differs from germline at one of its ends, possibly a read error. This chain connects TRBV11-3 to TRBJ2-7; D is possibly TRBD1 or TRBD2 (5 bases each). Germline V gives CDR1 SGHNT, CDR2 YENEEA. This CDR3 has 17 residues. The CDR3 sequence is CASSSPQTTGRAYEQCF. The CDR3 coding sequence is TGTGCCAGCAGCTCTCCGCAAACCACGGGACGCGCCTACGAGCAGTGCTTC. Looking up the rest from reference TRBV11-3 and TRBJ2-7 gives the full variable domain: EAGVVQSPRYKIIEKKQPVAFWCNPISGHNTLYWYLQNLGQGPELLIRYENEEAVDDSQLPKDRFSAERLKGVDSTLKIQPAELGDSAVYLCASSSPQTTGRAYEQCFGPGTRLTVT.

On this clonotype: Sequence at one end of the junction differs from germline and may be a read error. As DNA, the CDR3 is TGCGCCAGCAGTCGAGAAAGAGTAGGTCTCAATGAGCAGTTCTTC. Its protein product is CASSRERVGLNEQFF. This chain uses TRBV7-3 with TRBJ2-1; D is unresolved. The germline gives CDR1 SGHTA, CDR2 FQGTGA. This CDR3 contains 15 residues.

The CDR3 coding sequence is TGTGCCAGCAGCTTAGATGGAGGTCCCGGAAACACCATATATTTT. Amino acid sequence: CASSLDGGPGNTIYF. The gene calls are TRBV7-9 and TRBJ1-3; D gene ambiguous. V lost 1 base to trimming and J lost 4 bases, with 11 bases between them. The CDR3 spans 15 residues. Germline V CDR1 and CDR2: SEHNR, FQNEAQ (reference sequence).

Turning to this clonotype: Its ends do not fully match the called genes, so a read error is possible. J is TRBJ2-1 and V is TRBV10-1; D unclear. The CDR3 consists of 12 residues. Germline CDR1 WNHNN, CDR2 SYGVQD (reference sequence). DNA of the CDR3: TGCCCCAGCAGTCGAGACCTGGGTGAGCAGTTCTTC. Protein: CPSSRDLGEQFF.